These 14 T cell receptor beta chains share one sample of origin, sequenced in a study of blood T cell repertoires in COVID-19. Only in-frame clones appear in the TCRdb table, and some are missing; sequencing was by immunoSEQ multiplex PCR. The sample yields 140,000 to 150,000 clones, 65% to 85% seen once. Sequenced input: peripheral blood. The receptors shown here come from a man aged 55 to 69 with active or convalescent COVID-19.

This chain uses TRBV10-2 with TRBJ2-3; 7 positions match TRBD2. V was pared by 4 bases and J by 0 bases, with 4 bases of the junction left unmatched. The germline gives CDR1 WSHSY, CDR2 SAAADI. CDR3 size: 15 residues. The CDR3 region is CASSGLAESTDTQYF. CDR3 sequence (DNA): TGCGCCAGCAGTGGGCTAGCGGAAAGCACAGATACGCAGTATTTT.

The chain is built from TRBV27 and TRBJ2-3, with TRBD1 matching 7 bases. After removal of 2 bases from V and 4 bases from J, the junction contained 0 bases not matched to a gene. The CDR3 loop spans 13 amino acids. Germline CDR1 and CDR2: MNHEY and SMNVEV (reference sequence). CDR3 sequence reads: CASSLGQADTQYF. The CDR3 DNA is TGTGCCAGCAGTTTAGGACAGGCAGATACGCAGTATTTT.

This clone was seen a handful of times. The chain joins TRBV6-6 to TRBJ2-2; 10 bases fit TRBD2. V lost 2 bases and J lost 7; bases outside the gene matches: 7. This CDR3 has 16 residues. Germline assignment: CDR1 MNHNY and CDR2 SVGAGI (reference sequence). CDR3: CASSYGLAGAGGELFF. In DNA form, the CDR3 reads TGTGCCAGCAGTTACGGGCTAGCGGGAGCCGGCGGGGAGCTGTTTTTT.

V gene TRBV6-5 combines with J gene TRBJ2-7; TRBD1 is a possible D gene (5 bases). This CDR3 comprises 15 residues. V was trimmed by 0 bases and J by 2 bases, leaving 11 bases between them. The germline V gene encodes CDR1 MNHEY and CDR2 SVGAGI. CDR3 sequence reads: CASSYSGRGPYEQYF. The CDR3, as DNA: TGTGCCAGCAGTTACTCGGGAAGGGGTCCCTACGAGCAGTACTTC.

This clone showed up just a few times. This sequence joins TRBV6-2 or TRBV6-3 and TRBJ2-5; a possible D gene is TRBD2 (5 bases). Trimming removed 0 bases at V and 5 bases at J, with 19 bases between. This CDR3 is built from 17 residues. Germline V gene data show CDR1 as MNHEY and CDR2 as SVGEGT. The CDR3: CASSYSRAGLLRETQYF. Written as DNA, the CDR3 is TGTGCCAGCAGTTACTCGAGGGCCGGACTGTTAAGGGAGACCCAGTACTTC.

Here the CDR3 reads CASSQSRVDTQYF. As DNA, the CDR3 is TGCGCCAGCAGCCAGAGCCGAGTAGATACGCAGTATTTT. The V and J genes are TRBV4-3 and TRBJ2-3; D not resolved. V lost 3 bases, J lost 5 bases, and 9 bases lay in between. This CDR3 has 13 residues. Germline loops: CDR1 LGHNA, CDR2 YSLEER.

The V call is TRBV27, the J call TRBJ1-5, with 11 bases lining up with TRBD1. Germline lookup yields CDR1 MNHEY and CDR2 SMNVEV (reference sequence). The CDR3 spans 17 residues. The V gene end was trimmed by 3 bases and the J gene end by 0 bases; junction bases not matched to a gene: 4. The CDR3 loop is CASSLGTGGNSNQPQHF. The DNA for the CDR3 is TGTGCCAGCAGTTTGGGGACAGGGGGGAATAGCAATCAGCCCCAGCATTTT.

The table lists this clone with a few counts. CDR3 residues: CASRRTGVQEKLFF. The CDR3 DNA sequence: TGTGCCAGCAGGCGGACAGGGGTACAGGAAAAACTGTTTTTT. The chain carries TRBV27 and TRBJ1-4, with TRBD1 identical over 9 bases. Trimming cost V 6 bases and J 8 bases; bases outside gene matches: 7. Germline CDR1 and CDR2: MNHEY and SMNVEV (reference sequence). The CDR3 runs 14 residues.

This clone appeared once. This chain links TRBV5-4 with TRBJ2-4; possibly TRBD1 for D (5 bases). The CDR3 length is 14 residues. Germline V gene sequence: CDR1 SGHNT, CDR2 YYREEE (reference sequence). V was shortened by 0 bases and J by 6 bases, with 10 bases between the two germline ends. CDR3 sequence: CASSLADSLNIQYF. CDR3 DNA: TGTGCCAGCAGCTTGGCCGACAGTTTAAACATTCAGTACTTC.

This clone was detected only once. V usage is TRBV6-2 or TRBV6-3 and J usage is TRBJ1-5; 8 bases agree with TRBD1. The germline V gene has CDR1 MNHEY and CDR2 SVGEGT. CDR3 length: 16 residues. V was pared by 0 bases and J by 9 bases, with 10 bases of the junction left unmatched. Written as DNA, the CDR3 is TGTGCCAGCAGTTACTCGAGTATTCAGGGGGCCGGGCCCCAGCATTTT. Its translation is CASSYSSIQGAGPQHF.

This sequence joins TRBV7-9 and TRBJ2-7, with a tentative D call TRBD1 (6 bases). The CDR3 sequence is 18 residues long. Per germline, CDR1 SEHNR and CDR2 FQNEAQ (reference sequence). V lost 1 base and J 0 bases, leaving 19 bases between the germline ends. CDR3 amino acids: CASSLGLRSGQTSYEQYF. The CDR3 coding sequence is TGTGCCAGCAGCTTAGGATTAAGAAGTGGACAGACCTCCTACGAGCAGTACTTC.

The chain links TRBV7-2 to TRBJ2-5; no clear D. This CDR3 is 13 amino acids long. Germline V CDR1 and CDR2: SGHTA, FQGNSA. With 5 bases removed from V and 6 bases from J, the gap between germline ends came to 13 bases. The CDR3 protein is CASSPPGMKTQYF. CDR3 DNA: TGTGCCAGCAGCCCCCCAGGCATGAAGACCCAGTACTTC.

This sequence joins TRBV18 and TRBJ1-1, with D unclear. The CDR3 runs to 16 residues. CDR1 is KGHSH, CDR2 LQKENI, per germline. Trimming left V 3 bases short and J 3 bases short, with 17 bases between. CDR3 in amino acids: CASSPTLRARDTEAFF. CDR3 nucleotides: TGTGCCAGCTCACCTACCTTGCGGGCCCGGGACACTGAAGCTTTCTTT.

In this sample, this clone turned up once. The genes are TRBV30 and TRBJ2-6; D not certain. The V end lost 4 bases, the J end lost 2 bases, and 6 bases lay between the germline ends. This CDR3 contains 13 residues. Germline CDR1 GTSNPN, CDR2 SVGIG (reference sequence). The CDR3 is CAWMRTGANVLTF. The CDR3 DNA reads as TGTGCCTGGATGCGGACTGGGGCCAACGTCCTGACTTTC.